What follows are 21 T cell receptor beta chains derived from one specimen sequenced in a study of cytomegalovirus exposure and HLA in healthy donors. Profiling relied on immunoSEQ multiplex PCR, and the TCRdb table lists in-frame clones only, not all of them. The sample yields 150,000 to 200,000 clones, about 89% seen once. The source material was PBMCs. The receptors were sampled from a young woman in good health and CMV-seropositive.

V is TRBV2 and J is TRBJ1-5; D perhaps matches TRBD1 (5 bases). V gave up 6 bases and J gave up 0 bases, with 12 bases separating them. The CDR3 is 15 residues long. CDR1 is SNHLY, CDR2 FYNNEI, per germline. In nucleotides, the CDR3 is TGTGCCAGCAGGACAGACGGGTATAGCAATCAGCCCCAGCATTTT. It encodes CASRTDGYSNQPQHF.

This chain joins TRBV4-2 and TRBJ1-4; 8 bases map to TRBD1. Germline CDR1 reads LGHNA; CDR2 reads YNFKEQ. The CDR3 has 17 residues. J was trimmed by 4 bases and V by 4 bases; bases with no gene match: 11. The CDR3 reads CASSPMGAGGFNEKLFF. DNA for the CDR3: TGTGCCAGCAGCCCAATGGGGGCAGGGGGCTTTAATGAAAAACTGTTTTTT.

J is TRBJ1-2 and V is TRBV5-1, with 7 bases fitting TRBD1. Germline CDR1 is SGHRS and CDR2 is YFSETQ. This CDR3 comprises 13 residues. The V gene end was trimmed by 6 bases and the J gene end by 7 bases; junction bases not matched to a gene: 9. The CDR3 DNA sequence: TGCGCCAGCACGGAGACAGGGACGAGTGGCTACACCTTC. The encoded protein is CASTETGTSGYTF.

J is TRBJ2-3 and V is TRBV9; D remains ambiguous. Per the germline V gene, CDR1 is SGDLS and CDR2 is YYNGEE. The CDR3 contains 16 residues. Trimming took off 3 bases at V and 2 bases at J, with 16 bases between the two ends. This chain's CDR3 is CASSGNPVTHTDTQYF. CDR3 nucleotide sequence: TGTGCCAGCAGCGGTAACCCTGTAACACACACAGATACGCAGTATTTT.

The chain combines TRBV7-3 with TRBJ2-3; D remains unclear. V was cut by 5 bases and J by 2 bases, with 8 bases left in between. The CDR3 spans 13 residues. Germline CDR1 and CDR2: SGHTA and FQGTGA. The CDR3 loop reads CASSPPDTDTQYF. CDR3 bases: TGTGCCAGCAGCCCTCCAGACACAGATACGCAGTATTTT.

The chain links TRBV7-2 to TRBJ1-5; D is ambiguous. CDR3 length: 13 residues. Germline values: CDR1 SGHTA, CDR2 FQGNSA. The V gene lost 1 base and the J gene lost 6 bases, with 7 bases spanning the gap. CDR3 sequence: CASSLVESQPQHF. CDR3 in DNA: TGTGCCAGCAGCTTAGTTGAGAGTCAGCCCCAGCATTTT.

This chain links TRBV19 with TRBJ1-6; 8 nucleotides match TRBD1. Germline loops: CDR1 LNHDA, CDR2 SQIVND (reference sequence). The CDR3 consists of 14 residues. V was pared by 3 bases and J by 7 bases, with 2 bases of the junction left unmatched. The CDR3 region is CASSIQGANSPLHF. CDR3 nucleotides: TGTGCCAGTAGTATTCAGGGGGCGAATTCACCCCTCCACTTT. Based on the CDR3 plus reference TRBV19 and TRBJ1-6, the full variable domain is DGGITQSPKYLFRKEGQNVTLSCEQNLNHDAMYWYRQDPGQGLRLIYYSQIVNDFQKGDIAEGYSVSREKKESFPLTVTSAQKNPTAFYLCASSIQGANSPLHFGNGTRLTVT.

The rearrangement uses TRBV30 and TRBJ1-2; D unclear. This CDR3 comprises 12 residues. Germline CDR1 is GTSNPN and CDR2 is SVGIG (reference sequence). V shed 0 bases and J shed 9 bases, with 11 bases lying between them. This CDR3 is CAWSVIPLSYTF. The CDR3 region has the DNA TGTGCCTGGAGTGTAATCCCCTTAAGCTACACCTTC.

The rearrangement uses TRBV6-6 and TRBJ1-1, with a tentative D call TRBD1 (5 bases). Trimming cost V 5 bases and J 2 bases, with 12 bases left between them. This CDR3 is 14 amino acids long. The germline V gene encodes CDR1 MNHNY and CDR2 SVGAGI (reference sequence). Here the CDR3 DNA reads TGTGCCAGCAGTATTGGGGCCATTAACACTGAAGCTTTCTTT. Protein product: CASSIGAINTEAFF.

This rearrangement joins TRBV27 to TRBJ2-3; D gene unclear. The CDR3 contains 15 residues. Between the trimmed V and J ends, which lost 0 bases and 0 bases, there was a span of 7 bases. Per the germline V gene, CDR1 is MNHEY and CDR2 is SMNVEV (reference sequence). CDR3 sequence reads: CASSLSYSSTDTQYF. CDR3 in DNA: TGTGCCAGCAGTTTATCGTACTCTAGCACAGATACGCAGTATTTT.

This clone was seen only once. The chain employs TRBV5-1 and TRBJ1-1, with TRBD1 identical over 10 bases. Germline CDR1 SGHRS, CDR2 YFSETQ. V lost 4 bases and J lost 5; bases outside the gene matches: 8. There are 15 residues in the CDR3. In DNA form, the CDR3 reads TGCGCCAGCAGCCCTGGAGACAGGGGGCGGACTGAAGCTTTCTTT. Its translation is CASSPGDRGRTEAFF.

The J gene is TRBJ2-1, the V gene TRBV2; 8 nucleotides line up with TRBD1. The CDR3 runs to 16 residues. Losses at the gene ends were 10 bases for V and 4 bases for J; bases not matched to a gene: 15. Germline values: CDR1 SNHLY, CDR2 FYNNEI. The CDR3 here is CATLRTGPLDYNEQFF. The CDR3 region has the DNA TGTGCCACGCTAAGGACAGGGCCCCTCGATTACAATGAGCAGTTCTTC.

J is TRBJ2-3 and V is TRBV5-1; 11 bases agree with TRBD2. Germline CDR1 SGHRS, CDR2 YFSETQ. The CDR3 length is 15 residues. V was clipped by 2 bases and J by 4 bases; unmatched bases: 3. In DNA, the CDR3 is TGCGCCAGCAGCTTTTTTAGCGGGGGGGCAGATACGCAGTATTTT. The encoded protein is CASSFFSGGADTQYF.

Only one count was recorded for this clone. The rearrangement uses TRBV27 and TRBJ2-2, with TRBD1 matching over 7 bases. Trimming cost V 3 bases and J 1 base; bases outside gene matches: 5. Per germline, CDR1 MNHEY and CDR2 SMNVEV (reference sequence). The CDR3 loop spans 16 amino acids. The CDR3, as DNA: TGTGCCAGCAGTTTTTCCAGGGGGTGGAACACCGGGGAGCTGTTTTTT. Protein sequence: CASSFSRGWNTGELFF.

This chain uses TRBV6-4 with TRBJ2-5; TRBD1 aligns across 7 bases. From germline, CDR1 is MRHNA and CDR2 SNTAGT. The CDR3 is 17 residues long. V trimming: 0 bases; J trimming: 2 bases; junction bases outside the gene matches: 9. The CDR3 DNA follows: TGTGCCAGCAGTGACTCAATGGACAGGACAGAACAAGAGACCCAGTACTTC. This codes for CASSDSMDRTEQETQYF.

The CDR3 spells CASSQDGTGYNEQFF. The CDR3 bases are TGTGCCAGCAGCCAAGATGGGACAGGGTACAATGAGCAGTTCTTC. This chain uses TRBV4-2 with TRBJ2-1; 9 bases line up with TRBD1. In germline, CDR1 is LGHNA, CDR2 YNFKEQ. The CDR3 is 15 amino acids. J gave up 4 bases and V 0 bases, and 1 base lay outside the gene matches.

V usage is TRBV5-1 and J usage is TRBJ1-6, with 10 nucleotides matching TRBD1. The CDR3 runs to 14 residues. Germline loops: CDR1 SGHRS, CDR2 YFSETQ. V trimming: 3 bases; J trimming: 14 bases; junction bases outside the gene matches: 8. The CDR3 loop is CASSSGTGVRALHF. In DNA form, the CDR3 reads TGCGCCAGCAGCTCCGGGACAGGGGTCCGCGCCCTCCACTTT.

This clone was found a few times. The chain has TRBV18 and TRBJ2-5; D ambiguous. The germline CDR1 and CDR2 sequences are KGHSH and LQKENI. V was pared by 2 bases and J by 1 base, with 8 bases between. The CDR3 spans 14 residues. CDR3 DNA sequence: TGTGCCAGCTCACCATGGAGCTCCCAAGAGACCCAGTACTTC. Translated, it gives CASSPWSSQETQYF.

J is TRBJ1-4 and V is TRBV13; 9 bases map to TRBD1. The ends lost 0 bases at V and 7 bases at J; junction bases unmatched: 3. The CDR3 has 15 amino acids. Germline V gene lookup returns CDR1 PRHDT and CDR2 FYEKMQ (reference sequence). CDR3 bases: TGTGCCAGCAGCTTAGGGACAGGGGGTGTTGAAAAACTGTTTTTT. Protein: CASSLGTGGVEKLFF.

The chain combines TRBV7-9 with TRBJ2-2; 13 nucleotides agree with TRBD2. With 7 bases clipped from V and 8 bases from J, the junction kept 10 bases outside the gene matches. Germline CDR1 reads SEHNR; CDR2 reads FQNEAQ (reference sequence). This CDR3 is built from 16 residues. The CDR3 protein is CASNLWTSGSPGELFF. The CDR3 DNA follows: TGTGCCAGCAACCTATGGACTAGCGGGAGTCCTGGGGAGCTGTTTTTT.

CDR3 sequence: CASSQAIAGRPSYEQYF. The CDR3 DNA reads TGTGCCAGCAGCCAGGCAATAGCGGGGAGGCCCTCCTACGAGCAGTACTTC. The chain recombines TRBV4-2 with TRBJ2-7; 8 nucleotides align to TRBD2. This CDR3 has 17 residues. In germline, CDR1 is LGHNA, CDR2 YNFKEQ. V gave up 3 bases and J gave up 0 bases; unmatched junction bases: 10.